A single sample is the source of the 16 T cell receptor beta chains below, sequenced in a study of response to subunit inactivated influenza vaccine (dated by TCRdb to between 2017 and 2018). The library came from RT-PCR. These reads were obtained on an Illumina HiSeq 2500. TCRdb applied fastp at Q25 and MiXCR to the public reads, then kept only in-frame beta chains. Here each entry gathers all rows of one CDR3 protein and keeps the most common genes and DNA. The sample includes roughly 650,000 distinct CDR3 sequences, with about 14% observed a single time. The top ten constitute 7.5% to 8% of the sample. Material: PBMCs from blood, obtained 14 to 15 days before vaccination. All receptors derive from a man aged 50 to 60 who received an inactivated influenza vaccine. Donor details come from another sample of the same person, matched by shared clones.

The gene calls are TRBV28 and TRBJ2-2; D may be TRBD1 (6 bases). This CDR3 contains 16 residues. The V and J ends lost 8 bases and 3 bases respectively, with 19 bases between them. Germline values: CDR1 MDHEN, CDR2 SYDVKM. The CDR3 coding sequence is TGTGCCAGCTTCGGCCAGGGGTATTGGGACACCGGGGAGCTGTTTTTT. Translation gives CASFGQGYWDTGELFF.

This clonotype has a count of ten or more. The chain is built from TRBV5-1 and TRBJ2-7, with 9 positions matching TRBD1. CDR1 is SGHRS and CDR2 is YFSETQ in the germline V gene. V dropped 2 bases and J dropped 4; count of bases not matched to a gene: 7. CDR3 size: 15 residues. The CDR3 sequence is CASSFVGTGTYEQYF. The CDR3 DNA reads as TGCGCCAGCAGCTTCGTCGGGACAGGGACTTACGAGCAGTACTTC.

This clonotype has a count of ten or more. The chain couples TRBV12-3 or TRBV12-4 to TRBJ2-3; D uncertain. This CDR3 has 12 residues. Trimming removed 1 base at V and 7 bases at J, with 6 bases between. Here the CDR3 reads CASSLEKNTQYF. The DNA for the CDR3 is TGTGCCAGCAGTTTAGAGAAAAATACGCAGTATTTT.

This clonotype was observed a few times. The J gene is TRBJ2-7, the V gene TRBV6-1; D unresolved. CDR3 length equals 12 residues. From germline, CDR1 is MNHNS and CDR2 SASEGT. V lost 11 bases to trimming and J lost 0 bases, with 11 bases between them. CDR3 amino acids: CAVRRISYEQYF. CDR3 in DNA: TGTGCCGTCCGGAGAATCTCCTACGAGCAGTACTTC.

This clonotype was found a few times. V and J are TRBV15 and TRBJ2-5; D not resolved. This CDR3 region has 13 residues. V lost 1 base, J lost 7 bases, and 10 bases lay in between. Germline values: CDR1 LNHNV, CDR2 YYDKDF (reference sequence). DNA for the CDR3: TGTGCCACCAGCAGAGCTAATGGCCGGACCCAGTACTTC. Translated, it gives CATSRANGRTQYF. Variable domain in full (rest from reference TRBV15 and TRBJ2-5): DAMVIQNPRYQVTQFGKPVTLSCSQTLNHNVMYWYQQKSSQAPKLLFHYYDKDFNNEADTPDNFQSRRPNTSFCFLDIRSPGLGDTAMYLCATSRANGRTQYFGPGTRLLVL.

This rearrangement joins TRBV6-2 or TRBV6-3 to TRBJ1-1; TRBD1 agrees at 11 bases. Germline V gene data show CDR1 as MNHEY and CDR2 as SVGEGT. J was trimmed by 7 bases and V by 4 bases; bases with no gene match: 5. The CDR3 consists of 14 residues. The CDR3: CASSSPDRGLEAFF. Written as DNA, the CDR3 is TGTGCCAGCAGTTCCCCGGACAGGGGGCTTGAAGCTTTCTTT.

This clonotype was observed at least ten times. The chain combines TRBV7-2 with TRBJ2-2; the D is unclear. Trimming stripped 1 base from V and 2 bases from J, with 11 bases between. Germline-derived CDR1 and CDR2 are SGHTA and FQGNSA. The CDR3 loop spans 16 amino acids. CDR3 DNA sequence: TGTGCCAGCAGCTTAGTTCTCGGCGGTAACACCGGGGAGCTGTTTTTT. Its translation: CASSLVLGGNTGELFF.

The chain uses TRBV4-2 and TRBJ2-1; TRBD2 aligns across 11 bases. From germline, CDR1 is LGHNA and CDR2 YNFKEQ. The CDR3 totals 15 residues. Trimming took 6 bases from V and 4 from J; bases not matched to a gene: 5. In nucleotides, the CDR3 is TGTGCCAGCAGATTACTAGCGGGAGCTTACAATGAGCAGTTCTTC. Encoded protein: CASRLLAGAYNEQFF.

CDR3 loop: CASSLARTVYEQYF. The CDR3 DNA follows: TGTGCCAGCAGCTTGGCCCGGACCGTCTACGAGCAGTACTTC. V is TRBV5-5 and J is TRBJ2-7; D uncertain. This CDR3 has 14 amino acids. The V end lost 0 bases, the J end lost 3 bases, and 10 bases lay between the germline ends. Germline assignment: CDR1 SGHKS and CDR2 YYEKEE (reference sequence).

There are a few counts of this clonotype. This chain uses TRBV2 with TRBJ2-3; D is undetermined. Per the germline V gene, CDR1 is SNHLY and CDR2 is FYNNEI. The ends were cut back, 7 bases at V and 6 bases at J, with 23 bases in the middle. The CDR3 spans 16 residues. CDR3: CASTLGKVPISDTQYF. CDR3 bases: TGTGCCAGCACGTTAGGGAAAGTCCCGATTTCCGATACGCAGTATTTT.

The chain has TRBV4-1 and TRBJ1-4, with 7 bases lining up with TRBD1. V lost 1 base to trimming and J lost 5 bases; unmatched junction nucleotides: 7. The CDR3 spans 16 residues. Looked up from germline, CDR1 is MGHRA and CDR2 is YSYEKL. CDR3 coding DNA: TGCGCCAGCAGCCAAGGCACCCGGGACAGAAATGAAAAACTGTTTTTT. Translated: CASSQGTRDRNEKLFF.

This clonotype was observed a few times. This chain links TRBV24-1 with TRBJ2-1, with D unclear. CDR1 is KGHDR and CDR2 is SFDVKD in the germline V gene. This CDR3 spans 12 amino acids. Trimming removed 4 bases at V and 4 bases at J, with 4 bases between. The CDR3 here is CATSELYNEQFF. DNA of the CDR3: TGTGCCACCAGTGAGTTGTACAATGAGCAGTTCTTC.

This clonotype was observed a handful of times. The V call is TRBV19, the J call TRBJ1-5, with D tentatively TRBD1 (5 bases). The CDR3 has 14 amino acids. The germline V gene encodes CDR1 LNHDA and CDR2 SQIVND (reference sequence). The germline V and J ends were trimmed by 6 bases and 5 bases, with 14 bases remaining between them. The CDR3 reads CASSTGTPDQPQHF. The CDR3 region has the DNA TGTGCCAGTAGCACCGGGACTCCCGATCAGCCCCAGCATTTT.

This clonotype was recorded a few times. This chain uses TRBV11-2 with TRBJ2-1, with TRBD2 identical over 11 bases. Unmatched junction bases numbered 6, after V lost 5 bases and J lost 6 bases. Germline V gene data show CDR1 as SGHAT and CDR2 as FQNNGV. CDR3 size: 15 residues. The CDR3 DNA sequence: TGTGCCAGCAGCAAACTAGCGGGAGTTGGCAATGAGCAGTTCTTC. It specifies CASSKLAGVGNEQFF.

The CDR3 DNA follows: TGCAGTGCCAGGACCGGGACTTCGCAAGAGACCCAGTACTTC. Translating it yields CSARTGTSQETQYF. This chain joins TRBV20-1 and TRBJ2-5; weak D call: TRBD2 (6 bases). V lost 6 bases, J lost 2 bases, and 16 bases lay in between. CDR1 and CDR2 (germline): DFQATT, SNEGSKA (reference sequence). The CDR3 length is 14 residues.

This clonotype turned up a few times. The chain joins TRBV27 to TRBJ2-3, with D perhaps given as TRBD1 or TRBD2 (6 bases each). Trimming shortened V by 2 bases and J by 8 bases, and 11 bases separated the two germline ends. Germline lookup yields CDR1 MNHEY and CDR2 SMNVEV (reference sequence). The length of the CDR3 is 13 residues. The CDR3 here is CASSLRGAGTQYF. Written as DNA, the CDR3 is TGTGCCAGCAGTTTAAGGGGGGCGGGTACGCAGTATTTT.